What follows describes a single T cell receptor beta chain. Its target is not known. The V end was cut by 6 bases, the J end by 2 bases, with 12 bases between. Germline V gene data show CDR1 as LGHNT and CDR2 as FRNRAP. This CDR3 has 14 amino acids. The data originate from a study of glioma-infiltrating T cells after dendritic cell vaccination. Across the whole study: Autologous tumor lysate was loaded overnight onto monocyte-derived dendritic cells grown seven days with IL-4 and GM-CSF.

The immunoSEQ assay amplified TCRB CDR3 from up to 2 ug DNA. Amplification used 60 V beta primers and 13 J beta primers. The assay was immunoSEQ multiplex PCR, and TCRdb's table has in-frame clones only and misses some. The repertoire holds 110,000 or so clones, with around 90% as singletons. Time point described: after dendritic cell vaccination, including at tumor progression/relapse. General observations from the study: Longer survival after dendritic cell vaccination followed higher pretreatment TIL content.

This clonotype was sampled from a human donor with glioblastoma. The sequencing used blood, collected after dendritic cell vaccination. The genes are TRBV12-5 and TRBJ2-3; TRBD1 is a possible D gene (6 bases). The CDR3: CASGGAQPTDTQYF. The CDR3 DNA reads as TGTGCTAGTGGGGGGGCCCAGCCCACAGATACGCAGTATTTT. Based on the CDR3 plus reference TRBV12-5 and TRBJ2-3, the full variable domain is DARVTQTPRHKVTEMGQEVTMRCQPILGHNTVFWYRQTMMQGLELLAYFRNRAPLDDSGMPKDRFSAEMPDATLATLKIQPSEPRDSAVYFCASGGAQPTDTQYFGPGTRLTVL.